The text below deals with one T cell receptor beta chain. What it recognizes is unknown. Some clones are missing from TCRdb's copy, which holds only in-frame ones; the method was immunoSEQ multiplex PCR. The data show more than 2,000,000 clones, with 85% to 95% seen just once and about 0.13% held by the top ten. The data stem from a study of shared clonotypes between healthy human individuals. Whole-study context: Donors were a couple of women and a few men aged 18 to 49.

Study outcomes and limitations: Donor clonotype sharing was expected to depend on sequencing depth.

V lost 4 bases, J lost 0 bases, and 11 bases stayed unmatched. Germline CDR1 MDHEN, CDR2 SYDVKM. This CDR3 has 18 amino acids. Sequencing was performed on naive CD4+ T cells sorted from blood. Described subset: CD45RA+ positively selected. The source is a man aged 18 to 30 in good health. The chain links TRBV28 to TRBJ2-7; 11 bases line up with TRBD1. The CDR3 sequence is CASSSPGQGGTSSYEQYF. As DNA, the CDR3 is TGTGCCAGCAGTTCGCCGGGACAGGGGGGAACTAGCTCCTACGAGCAGTACTTC.